The 18 T cell receptor beta chains given below trace back to one sample, sequenced in a study of identical twins. A single record per CDR3 protein comes from TCRdb applying MiXCR to the 5' RACE reads. The sample contains about 340,000 distinct CDR3 sequences, roughly 12% of which appear only once. The same sample was also used in a study of yellow fever vaccine responses in identical twins.

Sequenced: CD8+ T cells sorted from blood. Receptors originate from a woman under 30 in good health.

The table lists this clonotype with a few counts. This rearrangement joins TRBV4-1 to TRBJ2-7; 9 bases match TRBD1. Germline V gene lookup returns CDR1 MGHRA and CDR2 YSYEKL. This CDR3 comprises 14 residues. The trim removed 8 bases at V and 0 bases at J, leaving 5 bases unmatched. In DNA form, the CDR3 reads TGCGCCAGCTCCGGACAGGGGACCTCCTACGAGCAGTACTTC. Its translation: CASSGQGTSYEQYF.

The V and J genes are TRBV9 and TRBJ2-7, with TRBD2 matching over 15 bases. Germline trimming cut 3 bases from V and 4 bases from J; bases unmatched to any gene: 8. This CDR3 spans 17 amino acids. Germline loops: CDR1 SGDLS, CDR2 YYNGEE. The CDR3 bases are TGTGCCAGCAGCGGTCCGGGACTAGCGGGAGGAAATTACGAGCAGTACTTC. It codes for CASSGPGLAGGNYEQYF.

This chain connects TRBV2 to TRBJ1-2; no firm D call. Germline V CDR1 and CDR2: SNHLY, FYNNEI. The CDR3 has 14 amino acids. Trimming shortened V by 10 bases and J by 1 base, and 16 bases separated the two germline ends. The DNA of the CDR3 is TGTGCCACCAAGGACGGCCTCCTTAACTATGGCTACACCTTC. This codes for CATKDGLLNYGYTF.

This sequence joins TRBV20-1 and TRBJ2-2, with unresolved D. The V and J ends lost 3 bases and 0 bases respectively, with 14 bases between them. Looked up from germline, CDR1 is DFQATT and CDR2 is SNEGSKA (reference sequence). CDR3 size: 16 residues. CDR3 in amino acids: CSASEVGNTNTGELFF. CDR3 DNA: TGCAGTGCTAGTGAAGTCGGAAACACGAACACCGGGGAGCTGTTTTTT.

This clonotype was found many times. CDR3 in DNA: TGCGCCAGCAGCTTGGGCCTAGCGGGGGAGGAGACCCAGTACTTC. Protein: CASSLGLAGEETQYF. This chain uses TRBV5-1 with TRBJ2-5; 10 nucleotides agree with TRBD2. CDR3 length: 15 amino acids. Looked up from germline, CDR1 is SGHRS and CDR2 is YFSETQ. V lost 0 bases, J lost 5 bases, and 4 bases stayed unmatched. Together with reference TRBV5-1 and TRBJ2-5, the CDR3 gives the full variable domain: KAGVTQTPRYLIKTRGQQVTLSCSPISGHRSVSWYQQTPGQGLQFLFEYFSETQRNKGNFPGRFSGRQFSNSRSEMNVSTLELGDSALYLCASSLGLAGEETQYFGPGTRLLVL.

This clonotype appeared a few times. V is TRBV12-3 or TRBV12-4 and J is TRBJ2-5; 8 bases map to TRBD1. The CDR3 sequence is 16 residues long. The V gene end was trimmed by 2 bases and the J gene end by 3 bases; junction bases not matched to a gene: 8. CDR3 amino acids: CASSLRLGQAKETQYF. In DNA, the CDR3 is TGTGCCAGCAGTTTACGGCTGGGACAGGCAAAAGAGACCCAGTACTTC.

This clonotype has a count of ten or more. V usage is TRBV5-1 and J usage is TRBJ2-3, with no clear D. Germline V CDR1 and CDR2: SGHRS, YFSETQ. The CDR3 spans 19 residues. Trimming removed 0 bases from V and 0 bases from J, with 20 bases in between. The CDR3 nucleotides are TGCGCCAGCAGCTTGGCCGCCCCGACGCTACTCTCGAGCACAGATACGCAGTATTTT. Translation gives CASSLAAPTLLSSTDTQYF.

This clonotype was seen more than once but under ten times. The rearrangement links TRBV11-2 to TRBJ2-1, with 10 bases matching TRBD2. CDR3 size: 17 residues. Germline V CDR1 and CDR2: SGHAT, FQNNGV. Losses at the gene ends were 4 bases for V and 7 bases for J; bases not matched to a gene: 13. CDR3 bases: TGTGCCAGCAGCTCAAAAGGAGCGGGGGGGCCTAGTAATGAGCAGTTCTTC. This codes for CASSSKGAGGPSNEQFF.

The gene calls are TRBV7-2 and TRBJ2-1; 10 bases fit TRBD2. Germline trimming cut 3 bases from V and 4 bases from J; bases unmatched to any gene: 6. Germline V gives CDR1 SGHTA, CDR2 FQGNSA. CDR3 length: 16 residues. The CDR3 here is CASSFLAGELYNEQFF. The CDR3 region has the DNA TGTGCCAGCAGCTTCCTAGCGGGGGAATTATACAATGAGCAGTTCTTC.

This clonotype was seen a handful of times. The chain has TRBV7-3 and TRBJ2-1, with 9 bases identical to TRBD2. V lost 5 bases and J lost 6; bases outside the gene matches: 8. This CDR3 is 15 amino acids long. Per germline, CDR1 SGHTA and CDR2 FQGTGA. The CDR3 DNA is TGTGCCAGCAGCCCTCCCCCAGCGGGAGGCAATGAGCAGTTCTTC. Its protein product is CASSPPPAGGNEQFF.

This clonotype was detected only a few times. V usage is TRBV10-1 and J usage is TRBJ2-3; D remains ambiguous. Germline-derived CDR1 and CDR2 are WNHNN and SYGVQD (reference sequence). V dropped 0 bases and J dropped 6 bases, with 10 bases sitting between them. This CDR3 has 14 residues. CDR3 DNA sequence: TGCGCCAGCAGTGAGTCGAGGTTGGGGGATACGCAGTATTTT. It is translated as CASSESRLGDTQYF.

The chain couples TRBV11-2 to TRBJ2-7, with D perhaps matching TRBD1 (5 bases). This CDR3 has 15 amino acids. V was pared by 0 bases and J by 7 bases, with 16 bases between. Per germline, CDR1 SGHAT and CDR2 FQNNGV. CDR3 bases: TGTGCCAGCAGCTTAGAGAAAGGGGCCCGTGGGGAGCAGTACGTC. Protein sequence: CASSLEKGARGEQYV.

Only a few counts were recorded for this clonotype. This chain's CDR3 is CASSEAPGRGQPQHF. As DNA, the CDR3 is TGTGCCAGCAGTGAAGCCCCCGGCAGGGGTCAGCCCCAGCATTTT. J is TRBJ1-5 and V is TRBV6-1, with D maybe TRBD1 (6 bases). Germline V lookup: CDR1 MNHNS, CDR2 SASEGT. Trimming pared 0 bases from V and 6 bases from J, leaving 12 bases between. This CDR3 region has 15 residues.

The rearrangement uses TRBV7-2 and TRBJ2-5, with D uncertain. V lost 4 bases, J lost 2 bases, and 8 bases lay in between. Germline V CDR1 and CDR2: SGHTA, FQGNSA. CDR3 length: 13 residues. The CDR3 loop reads CASSSNLQETQYF. In DNA, the CDR3 is TGTGCCAGCAGCTCGAACTTACAAGAGACCCAGTACTTC. Using reference TRBV7-2 and TRBJ2-5 for the parts outside the CDR3, the full variable domain is GAGVSQSPSNKVTEKGKDVELRCDPISGHTALYWYRQSLGQGLEFLIYFQGNSAPDKSGLPSDRFSAERTGGSVSTLTIQRTQQEDSAVYLCASSSNLQETQYFGPGTRLLVL.

For this clonotype: An end of the junction differs from the germline gene, which may be a read error. This chain uses TRBV4-1 with TRBJ2-1, with TRBD2 identical over 8 bases. This CDR3 spans 17 amino acids. The germline V gene encodes CDR1 MGHRA and CDR2 YSYEKL. The CDR3 sequence is CASSQELSSGSGVRAIF. The CDR3 bases are TGCGCCAGCAGCCAAGAATTATCGTCGGGTAGCGGGGTACGAGCGATCTTC.

V and J are TRBV12-3 or TRBV12-4 and TRBJ2-7; 8 nucleotides agree with TRBD1. The V segment lost 6 bases and the J segment 5 bases; nucleotides outside the gene matches: 9. This CDR3 is 14 amino acids long. CDR3 sequence (DNA): TGTGCCAGCAGCCAAAGGGCACAGGGGGACGAGCAGTACTTC. It encodes CASSQRAQGDEQYF.

This clonotype showed up many times. The genes are TRBV12-3 or TRBV12-4 and TRBJ2-3, with D possibly TRBD2 on 5 matching bases. Trimming pared 0 bases from V and 1 base from J, leaving 5 bases between. This CDR3 spans 14 amino acids. CDR3 DNA sequence: TGTGCCAGCAGTTTAGCGCGGGGCACAGATACGCAGTATTTT. It yields the protein CASSLARGTDTQYF.

This clonotype was found many times. The gene calls are TRBV12-3 or TRBV12-4 and TRBJ2-2; no reliable D call. V was trimmed by 7 bases and J by 7 bases, leaving 10 bases between them. The CDR3 has 12 residues. CDR3 nucleotide sequence: TGTGCCAGCACCCCAGGCTTCGGGGAGCTGTTTTTT. This gives the protein CASTPGFGELFF.